The subject of this entry is one T cell receptor beta chain. This entry is derived from a study of blood T cell repertoires in COVID-19. In the study overall: Sites across the United States, Italy and Spain contributed samples from acute and convalescent COVID-19.

Donors were grouped by their self-reported clinical history. CDR1 and CDR2 from the germline V gene are LGHNA and YSLEER. Trimming left V 4 bases short and J 7 bases short, with 20 bases between. The CDR3 is 16 amino acids. Sequencing used immunoSEQ multiplex PCR; TCRdb keeps in-frame clones, though not all of them. The sample holds about 320,000 clones, 85% seen once. The sequence was collected from a woman under 40 who had been exposed to COVID-19. This chain links TRBV4-3 with TRBJ2-1; possible D gene TRBD2, 7 bases. Sequenced: PBMCs or T cells enriched from blood (not recorded which). The CDR3: CASSREARGGFNEQFF. The CDR3 coding sequence is TGCGCCAGCAGCCGAGAGGCGAGGGGGGGCTTTAATGAGCAGTTCTTC.